This passage covers 19 T cell receptor beta chains from one sample sequenced in a study of blood T cell repertoires in COVID-19. Sequenced by immunoSEQ multiplex PCR; TCRdb stores in-frame clones only, minus some. The sample consists of 200,000 to 300,000 clones, around 90% of them appearing once. Sample: peripheral blood. Receptors were obtained from a human donor in a cohort sampled during active COVID-19.

The V gene is TRBV4-1, the J gene TRBJ1-1; weak D call: TRBD1 (5 bases). This CDR3 has 13 amino acids. Trimming took off 4 bases at V and 2 bases at J, with 8 bases between the two ends. The germline V gene has CDR1 MGHRA and CDR2 YSYEKL. This CDR3 is CASSPTVNTEAFF. The DNA of the CDR3 is TGCGCCAGCAGCCCGACAGTAAACACTGAAGCTTTCTTT.

V gene TRBV7-9 combines with J gene TRBJ2-7, with D maybe TRBD2 (5 bases). CDR1 and CDR2 (germline): SEHNR, FQNEAQ (reference sequence). The CDR3 has 11 residues. Trimming shortened V by 5 bases and J by 7 bases, and 9 bases separated the two germline ends. DNA for the CDR3: TGTGCCAGCAGCCGGGAAAGAGAGCAGTACTTC. Its protein product is CASSREREQYF. The full variable domain, with the rest looked up from reference TRBV7-9 and TRBJ2-7, is DTGVSQNPRHKITKRGQNVTFRCDPISEHNRLYWYRQTLGQGPEFLTYFQNEAQLEKSRLLSDRFSAERPKGSFSTLEIQRTEQGDSAMYLCASSREREQYFGPGTRLTVT.

The chain carries TRBV5-1 and TRBJ2-3; perhaps TRBD1 as D (5 bases). Trimming removed 4 bases from V and 2 bases from J, with 26 bases in between. Looked up from germline, CDR1 is SGHRS and CDR2 is YFSETQ. The CDR3 length is 19 residues. In DNA, the CDR3 is TGCGCCAGCAGCCTAACAGGCCCCGGGCCTCCCCACCCCACAGATACGCAGTATTTT. Translated, it gives CASSLTGPGPPHPTDTQYF.

The rearrangement uses TRBV7-9 and TRBJ2-6; D is uncertain. Per the germline V gene, CDR1 is SEHNR and CDR2 is FQNEAQ (reference sequence). Trimming took off 8 bases at V and 0 bases at J, with 8 bases between the two ends. This CDR3 region has 14 residues. The CDR3 DNA reads as TGTGCCAGCCTAACTGTCTCTGGGGCCAACGTCCTGACTTTC. This codes for CASLTVSGANVLTF. Using reference TRBV7-9 and TRBJ2-6 for the parts outside the CDR3, the full variable domain is DTGVSQNPRHKITKRGQNVTFRCDPISEHNRLYWYRQTLGQGPEFLTYFQNEAQLEKSRLLSDRFSAERPKGSFSTLEIQRTEQGDSAMYLCASLTVSGANVLTFGAGSRLTVL.

This clone appeared a single time. The rearrangement links TRBV10-3 to TRBJ1-3; 9 bases match TRBD1. J lost 4 bases, V lost 6 bases, and 4 bases had no gene match. The CDR3 extends over 14 amino acids. Germline CDR1 ENHRY, CDR2 SYGVKD. The CDR3 nucleotides read TGTGCCATCAGGGGACAGGGTAACGGAAACACCATATATTTT. This codes for CAIRGQGNGNTIYF.

The chain uses TRBV6-1 and TRBJ2-7; weak D call: TRBD1 (5 bases). The V end lost 3 bases, the J end lost 2 bases, and 17 bases lay between the germline ends. The germline V gene encodes CDR1 MNHNS and CDR2 SASEGT. This CDR3 comprises 16 residues. The CDR3 protein is CASSDFVQGRTYEQYF. The CDR3 DNA is TGTGCCAGCAGTGATTTCGTCCAGGGTAGAACCTACGAGCAGTACTTC.

The genes are TRBV7-6 and TRBJ2-1, with TRBD2 identical over 10 bases. The CDR3 is made up of 18 amino acids. Unmatched junction bases numbered 8, after V lost 0 bases and J lost 3 bases. Germline V gene sequence: CDR1 SGHVS, CDR2 FNYEAQ. The CDR3 region is CASSLARPGLARYNEQFF. CDR3 in DNA: TGTGCCAGCAGCTTAGCCCGACCGGGACTAGCGCGCTACAATGAGCAGTTCTTC.

The CDR3 region is CASSVWTGFEQYF. The CDR3 nucleotides are TGTGCCAGCAGCGTATGGACAGGTTTCGAGCAGTACTTC. The chain combines TRBV7-6 with TRBJ2-7, with 7 bases that match TRBD1. In germline, CDR1 is SGHVS, CDR2 FNYEAQ. The CDR3 spans 13 residues. The junction had 7 bases not matched to a gene; V was cut back by 5 bases and J by 6 bases.

The chain uses TRBV3-1 (or the pseudogene TRBV3-2) and TRBJ2-5; 12 bases line up with TRBD2. Trimming took 6 bases from V and 5 from J; bases not matched to a gene: 4. CDR3 length: 14 amino acids. Per the germline V gene, CDR1 is LGHDT and CDR2 is YNNKEL (reference sequence). The CDR3 sequence is CASRLAGGGETQYF. The CDR3 DNA reads as TGTGCCAGCAGACTAGCGGGGGGCGGGGAGACCCAGTACTTC.

J is TRBJ1-1 and V is TRBV6-4; no definite D call. The V gene's germline CDR1 is MRHNA and CDR2 SNTAGT. The V and J ends lost 2 bases and 8 bases respectively, with 12 bases between them. The CDR3 sequence is 13 residues long. CDR3 region: CASSDGGKAEAFF. DNA for the CDR3: TGTGCCAGCAGTGACGGAGGGAAGGCCGAAGCTTTCTTT.

This chain joins TRBV27 and TRBJ2-7; the D is unclear. This CDR3 has 16 residues. The V gene lost 4 bases and the J gene lost 2 bases, with 18 bases spanning the gap. Germline-derived CDR1 and CDR2 are MNHEY and SMNVEV (reference sequence). The chain's CDR3 is CASSSLAHRVAYEQYF. The CDR3 nucleotides are TGTGCCAGCAGTTCCCTCGCCCACAGAGTCGCCTACGAGCAGTACTTC.

The chain joins TRBV10-3 to TRBJ2-7, with 10 bases identical to TRBD2. Trimming cost V 10 bases and J 2 bases; bases outside gene matches: 8. The germline V gene encodes CDR1 ENHRY and CDR2 SYGVKD. The CDR3 sequence is 14 residues long. CDR3 protein: CATKGLARPYEQYF. The CDR3 coding sequence is TGTGCCACAAAGGGACTAGCGAGGCCCTACGAGCAGTACTTC.

The rearrangement joins TRBV11-3 to TRBJ2-7, with D perhaps matching TRBD1 (7 bases). Germline loops: CDR1 SGHNT, CDR2 YENEEA. V lost 2 bases, J lost 3 bases, and 14 bases lay in between. The CDR3 has 15 residues. CDR3 in amino acids: CASSLRSGGYYEQYF. In DNA, the CDR3 is TGTGCCAGCAGCTTACGGTCAGGGGGGTACTACGAGCAGTACTTC.

This rearrangement joins TRBV7-2 to TRBJ2-7; 9 bases map to TRBD1. The V gene end was trimmed by 3 bases and the J gene end by 4 bases; junction bases not matched to a gene: 4. The CDR3 is 14 residues long. Per the germline V gene, CDR1 is SGHTA and CDR2 is FQGNSA. The CDR3 here is CASSFPTGGYEQYF. CDR3 DNA sequence: TGTGCCAGCAGCTTTCCGACAGGGGGTTACGAGCAGTACTTC. The entire variable domain, with the rest obtained from reference TRBV7-2 and TRBJ2-7, is as follows: GAGVSQSPSNKVTEKGKDVELRCDPISGHTALYWYRQSLGQGLEFLIYFQGNSAPDKSGLPSDRFSAERTGGSVSTLTIQRTQQEDSAVYLCASSFPTGGYEQYFGPGTRLTVT.

The chain uses TRBV9 and TRBJ2-3, with 8 nucleotides matching TRBD1. The germline V gene has CDR1 SGDLS and CDR2 YYNGEE. The CDR3 runs to 18 residues. V gave up 0 bases and J gave up 2 bases; unmatched junction bases: 11. The CDR3 sequence is CASSVAPRQGTFTDTQYF. In nucleotides, the CDR3 is TGTGCCAGCAGCGTAGCTCCTCGACAGGGGACCTTCACAGATACGCAGTATTTT.

The J gene is TRBJ1-1, the V gene TRBV5-1; D possibly corresponds to TRBD1 (6 bases). The germline gives CDR1 SGHRS, CDR2 YFSETQ. Deletions cut 2 bases from V and 2 bases from J, with 13 bases between. CDR3 length: 15 residues. The CDR3 DNA reads as TGCGCCAGCAGCTTACAGGGAGGGGTCAACACTGAAGCTTTCTTT. The encoded protein is CASSLQGGVNTEAFF.

The V and J genes are TRBV11-3 and TRBJ1-3, with D hard to call. Trimming removed 0 bases from V and 4 bases from J, with 16 bases in between. Germline-derived CDR1 and CDR2 are SGHNT and YENEEA. This CDR3 is built from 17 residues. The CDR3 reads CASSLEPPSHSGNTIYF. The CDR3, as DNA: TGTGCCAGCAGCTTAGAGCCCCCTAGTCATTCCGGAAACACCATATATTTT.

The chain uses TRBV30 and TRBJ1-3, with D tentatively TRBD1 (5 bases). Germline V gene data show CDR1 as GTSNPN and CDR2 as SVGIG (reference sequence). The CDR3 totals 14 residues. The ends were cut back, 0 bases at V and 2 bases at J, with 8 bases in the middle. The CDR3 DNA reads as TGTGCCTGGAGTGTTCCGGGGGCTGGAAACACCATATATTTT. Translating it yields CAWSVPGAGNTIYF. Full variable domain (outside the CDR3, taken from reference TRBV30 and TRBJ1-3): SQTIHQWPATLVQPVGSPLSLECTVEGTSNPNLYWYRQAAGRGLQLLFYSVGIGQISSEVPQNLSASRPQDRQFILSSKKLLLSDSGFYLCAWSVPGAGNTIYFGEGSWLTVV.

The V gene is TRBV5-5, the J gene TRBJ1-6; D is perhaps TRBD1 (6 bases). From germline, CDR1 is SGHKS and CDR2 YYEKEE (reference sequence). The CDR3 totals 16 residues. The V end lost 1 base, the J end lost 3 bases, and 11 bases lay between the germline ends. The CDR3 DNA reads TGTGCCAGCAGCTTGAGTTGGGACAACTATAATTCACCCCTCCACTTT. Amino acid sequence: CASSLSWDNYNSPLHF.